The entry that follows covers one T cell receptor (beta chain) sequence. Its antigen is not identified. The control participants were healthy donors, and these controls were matched with respect to both age and sex. Trimming removed 7 bases from V and 0 bases from J, with 10 bases in between. The CDR3 is made up of 13 amino acids. CDR1 is GTSNPN and CDR2 is SVGIG in the germline V gene (reference sequence). This specimen belongs to a study of CD8 T cells in Susac syndrome. General study results and limits: As the study acknowledged, the number of individuals in its TCR sequencing and HLA analysis was relatively small.

Reverse transcription of about 0.5 to 1 ug RNA used random hexamers. Amplification of TCR beta CDR3 was carried out by immunoSEQ multiplex PCR, which covered 54 Vbeta and 13 Jbeta segments. From the immunoSEQ multiplex PCR reads, TCRdb called clonotypes with MiXCR, one entry per CDR3 protein. In the table there are fewer than 250,000 distinct CDR3 sequences, about 94% of which are singletons. The sequence was obtained from a human donor in good health. The sample taken for sequencing was CD4+ T cells from PBMCs. The chain employs TRBV30 and TRBJ1-3; D gene uncertain. CDR3 nucleotides: TGTGCCTCGAATTCGGACTCTGGAAACACCATATATTTT. Protein product: CASNSDSGNTIYF. The variable domain in full, with the rest retrieved from reference TRBV30 and TRBJ1-3, is SQTIHQWPATLVQPVGSPLSLECTVEGTSNPNLYWYRQAAGRGLQLLFYSVGIGQISSEVPQNLSASRPQDRQFILSSKKLLLSDSGFYLCASNSDSGNTIYFGEGSWLTVV.